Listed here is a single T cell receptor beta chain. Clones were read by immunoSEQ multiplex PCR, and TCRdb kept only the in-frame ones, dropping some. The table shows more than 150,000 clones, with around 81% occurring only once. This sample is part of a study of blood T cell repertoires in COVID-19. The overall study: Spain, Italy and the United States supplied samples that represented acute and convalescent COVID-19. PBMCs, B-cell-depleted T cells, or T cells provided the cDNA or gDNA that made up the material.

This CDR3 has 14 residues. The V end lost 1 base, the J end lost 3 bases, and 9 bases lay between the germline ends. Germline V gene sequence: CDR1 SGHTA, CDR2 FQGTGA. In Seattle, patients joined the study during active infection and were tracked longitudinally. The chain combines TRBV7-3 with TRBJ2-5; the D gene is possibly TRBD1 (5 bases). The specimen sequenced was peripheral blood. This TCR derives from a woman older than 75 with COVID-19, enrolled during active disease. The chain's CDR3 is CASSLNPGKETQYF. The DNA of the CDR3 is TGTGCCAGCAGCTTAAATCCAGGGAAAGAGACCCAGTACTTC. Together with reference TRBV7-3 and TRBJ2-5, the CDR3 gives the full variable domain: GAGVSQTPSNKVTEKGKYVELRCDPISGHTALYWYRQSLGQGPEFLIYFQGTGAADDSGLPNDRFFAVRPEGSVSTLKIQRTERGDSAVYLCASSLNPGKETQYFGPGTRLLVL.